This T cell receptor beta chain comes out of a study of cytomegalovirus exposure and HLA in healthy donors. About the research overall: Across 350 to 500 genotyped donors, about 81% landed in the Caucasian-associated ancestry cluster.

Primers: 60 Vbeta forward and 13 Jbeta reverse. Libraries were prepared by immunoSEQ multiplex PCR; TCRdb keeps only in-frame clonotypes and omits some of them. The sample lists 150,000 to 200,000 clones; roughly four fifths were seen once. The study's findings and limits: Presence/absence analyses rested on an assumption that sequencing depth was roughly uniform across donors. Testing in vitro showed a few CMV-associated chains specific for CMV antigens. The number of N-insertions in an Asian-associated ancestry cluster was reportedly below the roughly 620-donor mean in a later analysis.

About this clone itself: Its antigen remains unidentified.

Trimming cost V 6 bases and J 3 bases; bases outside gene matches: 12. The length of the CDR3 is 16 residues. CDR1 is MGHRA, CDR2 YSYEKL, per germline. The specimen was PBMCs. This rearrangement joins TRBV4-1 to TRBJ2-5; 8 bases line up with TRBD1. The origin of this receptor is a man aged 35-49 years in good health and CMV-seropositive. The CDR3 DNA reads as TGCGCCAGCAGTCGAGGGGGGACAGGCATCAAAGAGACCCAGTACTTC. It is translated as CASSRGGTGIKETQYF.